One sample yielded the 21 T cell receptor beta chains listed below, sequenced in a study of beta chain features in type 1 diabetes. Overall study findings and caveats: Among patients with Type 1 diabetes, TCRB CDR3s were moderately but significantly shorter in every one of the four CD4+ subsets.

The study reverse transcribed the entire isolated RNA, so it sequenced expressed TCRB transcripts. Profiled with immunoSEQ multiplex PCR; TCRdb holds only in-frame clones, not every one. The table shows roughly 26,000 clones, with about 52% occurring only once. Their antigen targets remain unknown. Sequenced sample: stem cell memory CD4+ T cells from blood. These receptor sequences come from a man in his thirties or forties with type 1 diabetes.

The rearrangement links TRBV10-3 to TRBJ2-1, with 10 bases that match TRBD1. The CDR3 runs to 14 residues. Germline V gene lookup returns CDR1 ENHRY and CDR2 SYGVKD. The ends lost 4 bases at V and 10 bases at J; junction bases unmatched: 7. CDR3 DNA: TGTGCCATCAGTGCCCGGACAGGGGGGGAAGAGCAGTTCTTC. This encodes CAISARTGGEEQFF.

The chain has TRBV7-2 and TRBJ2-5; 9 bases are a match to TRBD2. Germline lookup yields CDR1 SGHTA and CDR2 FQGNSA. The CDR3 loop spans 16 amino acids. V gave up 1 base and J gave up 3 bases; unmatched junction bases: 6. The DNA for the CDR3 is TGTGCCAGCAGCTTAGTGTCAGCGGGGGGAAAAGAGACCCAGTACTTC. Amino acids: CASSLVSAGGKETQYF.

This clone came up a few times. An end of the junction does not agree with germline; a read error may underlie this. The V and J genes are TRBV14 and TRBJ2-5; 8 bases map to TRBD1. This CDR3 comprises 13 residues. The germline gives CDR1 SGHDN, CDR2 FVKESK. CDR3 in DNA: TGTGCCAGCAGCCAAGTTATAGAGGGACAGGTGAACTTC. This translates into CASSQVIEGQVNF.

This clone was detected only a few times. This sequence joins TRBV5-1 and TRBJ2-7, with D possibly matching TRBD2 (6 bases). Between the trimmed V and J ends, which lost 3 bases and 3 bases, there was a span of 16 bases. CDR1 and CDR2 (germline): SGHRS, YFSETQ. This CDR3 has 15 amino acids. The chain's CDR3 is CASSSPGDSVYEQYF. DNA for the CDR3: TGCGCCAGCAGCTCACCGGGGGATTCCGTCTACGAGCAGTACTTC.

J is TRBJ2-7 and V is TRBV27; 9 bases match TRBD1. There are 15 residues in the CDR3. J was trimmed by 5 bases and V by 4 bases; bases with no gene match: 9. Germline V CDR1 and CDR2: MNHEY, SMNVEV (reference sequence). Written as DNA, the CDR3 is TGTGCCAGCAGTTCCCCGGACAGGGGAAAGGACGAGCAGTACTTC. As protein: CASSSPDRGKDEQYF.

This clone has just a few counts. The J gene is TRBJ1-1, the V gene TRBV5-1; maybe TRBD1 (5 bases). Germline V lookup: CDR1 SGHRS, CDR2 YFSETQ. Trimming took off 4 bases at V and 5 bases at J, with 15 bases between the two ends. The CDR3 sequence is 14 residues long. The DNA of the CDR3 is TGCGCCAGCAGCCTGACCGCTCGACAGACTGAAGCTTTCTTT. Translating gives CASSLTARQTEAFF. Full variable domain (rest looked up from reference TRBV5-1 and TRBJ1-1): KAGVTQTPRYLIKTRGQQVTLSCSPISGHRSVSWYQQTPGQGLQFLFEYFSETQRNKGNFPGRFSGRQFSNSRSEMNVSTLELGDSALYLCASSLTARQTEAFFGQGTRLTVV.

This chain connects TRBV7-2 to TRBJ2-6, with D possibly being TRBD1 (5 bases). The germline V gene has CDR1 SGHTA and CDR2 FQGNSA. V lost 1 base, J lost 2 bases, and 18 bases lay in between. This CDR3 spans 19 amino acids. CDR3 bases: TGTGCCAGCAGCTTAGAGGGGTTGTGGATTTTAGCTGGGGCCAACGTCCTGACTTTC. Its protein is CASSLEGLWILAGANVLTF.

The chain recombines TRBV30 with TRBJ1-1; D remains unclear. The germline V gene has CDR1 GTSNPN and CDR2 SVGIG (reference sequence). With 2 bases removed from V and 8 bases from J, the gap between germline ends came to 15 bases. The CDR3 is 13 amino acids. CDR3 loop: CAWSPVYFSEAFF. Here the CDR3 DNA reads TGTGCCTGGAGTCCTGTGTATTTCTCGGAAGCTTTCTTT.

V usage is TRBV19 and J usage is TRBJ2-5; weak D call: TRBD2 (5 bases). The V gene's germline CDR1 is LNHDA and CDR2 SQIVND (reference sequence). The germline V and J ends were trimmed by 5 bases and 4 bases, with 14 bases remaining between them. This CDR3 is built from 14 residues. CDR3: CASSPLGGPETQYF. The CDR3 bases are TGTGCCAGTAGTCCCCTAGGAGGCCCAGAGACCCAGTACTTC.

The chain uses TRBV4-1 and TRBJ1-5; TRBD1 matches at 9 bases. V dropped 3 bases and J dropped 6; count of bases not matched to a gene: 6. CDR1 is MGHRA, CDR2 YSYEKL, per germline. The CDR3 is 15 residues long. The CDR3 reads CASSHPGQGSQPQHF. The CDR3 DNA reads as TGCGCCAGCAGCCATCCGGGACAGGGCAGTCAGCCCCAGCATTTT.

The genes are TRBV5-4 and TRBJ2-3; tentatively, D is TRBD1 (6 bases). The CDR3 covers 14 residues. The germline gives CDR1 SGHNT, CDR2 YYREEE (reference sequence). The ends were cut back, 6 bases at V and 4 bases at J, with 15 bases in the middle. The CDR3 loop is CASTTTGIADTQYF. DNA for the CDR3: TGTGCCAGCACTACAACAGGGATCGCAGATACGCAGTATTTT.

J is TRBJ2-7 and V is TRBV7-2; D ambiguous. Between the trimmed V and J ends, which lost 2 bases and 4 bases, there was a span of 6 bases. Germline V lookup: CDR1 SGHTA, CDR2 FQGNSA. The CDR3 consists of 12 residues. This CDR3 is CASSLSRYEQYF. CDR3 coding DNA: TGTGCCAGCAGCTTATCCCGTTACGAGCAGTACTTC.

V is TRBV7-2 and J is TRBJ1-2, with D possibly being TRBD1 (5 bases). In germline, CDR1 is SGHTA, CDR2 FQGNSA. V was clipped by 1 base and J by 8 bases, with 8 bases between them. This CDR3 spans 12 amino acids. CDR3: CASSLEKGGYTF. The CDR3 DNA sequence: TGTGCCAGCAGCTTAGAGAAGGGGGGCTACACCTTC.

The V gene is TRBV6-6, the J gene TRBJ1-2, with D unclear. CDR1 is MNHNY, CDR2 SVGAGI, per germline (reference sequence). This CDR3 has 13 residues. Between the trimmed V and J ends, which lost 2 bases and 6 bases, there was a span of 10 bases. CDR3 sequence (DNA): TGTGCCAGCAGTTACGGTAGGGAGGATGGCTACACCTTC. As protein: CASSYGREDGYTF.

The chain links TRBV5-4 to TRBJ2-4; TRBD1 matches at 12 bases. V trimming: 3 bases; J trimming: 7 bases; junction bases outside the gene matches: 8. The CDR3 is 16 residues long. Germline CDR1 SGHNT, CDR2 YYREEE (reference sequence). In nucleotides, the CDR3 is TGTGCCAGCAGCTCCGGGACAGGGGGCGCGAGGAACATTCAGTACTTC. It yields the protein CASSSGTGGARNIQYF.

Turning to this clone: The junction and the germline gene differ at one end; a read error may be behind it. CDR3 coding DNA: TGTGCCAGTAGTCTAGACGGGTGGAATCAGCCCCAGCATTTT. Translating gives CASSLDGWNQPQHF. V gene TRBV19 combines with J gene TRBJ1-5; D not certain. Germline-derived CDR1 and CDR2 are LNHDA and SQIVND (reference sequence). CDR3 length: 14 amino acids.

This rearrangement joins TRBV6-1 to TRBJ2-5; TRBD1 is a possible D gene (5 bases). V was trimmed by 7 bases and J by 2 bases, leaving 11 bases between them. Germline loops: CDR1 MNHNS, CDR2 SASEGT. The CDR3 has 13 amino acids. The DNA for the CDR3 is TGTGCCAGCACTAGACAGCGACAAGAGACCCAGTACTTC. Residues: CASTRQRQETQYF.

V is TRBV6-1 and J is TRBJ2-2; TRBD2 aligns across 7 bases. Losses at the gene ends were 1 base for V and 4 bases for J; bases not matched to a gene: 6. The CDR3 consists of 16 residues. Germline V gene sequence: CDR1 MNHNS, CDR2 SASEGT. In DNA, the CDR3 is TGTGCCAGCAGTGAAGTGGCGGGAGCGGGCACCGGGGAGCTGTTTTTT. It translates to CASSEVAGAGTGELFF.

The V gene is TRBV2, the J gene TRBJ2-7, with D tentatively TRBD2 (5 bases). Germline V gives CDR1 SNHLY, CDR2 FYNNEI. The CDR3 contains 14 residues. V lost 5 bases and J lost 6, with 17 bases in between. For the CDR3, the DNA is TGTGCCAGCAGTCTAGGACTCGCCCCGGGCGAGCAGTACTTC. This sequence encodes CASSLGLAPGEQYF.

This clone was picked up a small number of times. The chain employs TRBV6-5 and TRBJ1-2; D ambiguous. Germline V gives CDR1 MNHEY, CDR2 SVGAGI. CDR3 size: 13 residues. The V and J ends lost 2 bases and 4 bases respectively, with 8 bases between them. The CDR3 spells CASSYGQSYGYTF. The DNA of the CDR3 is TGTGCCAGCAGTTACGGCCAGTCCTATGGCTACACCTTC.

The chain links TRBV7-9 to TRBJ1-1; TRBD1 agrees at 7 bases. Per the germline V gene, CDR1 is SEHNR and CDR2 is FQNEAQ (reference sequence). The CDR3 is 13 residues long. V was clipped by 5 bases and J by 1 base; unmatched bases: 1. CDR3 sequence (DNA): TGTGCCAGCAGCCCAGGGGGGAACACTGAAGCTTTCTTT. Residues: CASSPGGNTEAFF.